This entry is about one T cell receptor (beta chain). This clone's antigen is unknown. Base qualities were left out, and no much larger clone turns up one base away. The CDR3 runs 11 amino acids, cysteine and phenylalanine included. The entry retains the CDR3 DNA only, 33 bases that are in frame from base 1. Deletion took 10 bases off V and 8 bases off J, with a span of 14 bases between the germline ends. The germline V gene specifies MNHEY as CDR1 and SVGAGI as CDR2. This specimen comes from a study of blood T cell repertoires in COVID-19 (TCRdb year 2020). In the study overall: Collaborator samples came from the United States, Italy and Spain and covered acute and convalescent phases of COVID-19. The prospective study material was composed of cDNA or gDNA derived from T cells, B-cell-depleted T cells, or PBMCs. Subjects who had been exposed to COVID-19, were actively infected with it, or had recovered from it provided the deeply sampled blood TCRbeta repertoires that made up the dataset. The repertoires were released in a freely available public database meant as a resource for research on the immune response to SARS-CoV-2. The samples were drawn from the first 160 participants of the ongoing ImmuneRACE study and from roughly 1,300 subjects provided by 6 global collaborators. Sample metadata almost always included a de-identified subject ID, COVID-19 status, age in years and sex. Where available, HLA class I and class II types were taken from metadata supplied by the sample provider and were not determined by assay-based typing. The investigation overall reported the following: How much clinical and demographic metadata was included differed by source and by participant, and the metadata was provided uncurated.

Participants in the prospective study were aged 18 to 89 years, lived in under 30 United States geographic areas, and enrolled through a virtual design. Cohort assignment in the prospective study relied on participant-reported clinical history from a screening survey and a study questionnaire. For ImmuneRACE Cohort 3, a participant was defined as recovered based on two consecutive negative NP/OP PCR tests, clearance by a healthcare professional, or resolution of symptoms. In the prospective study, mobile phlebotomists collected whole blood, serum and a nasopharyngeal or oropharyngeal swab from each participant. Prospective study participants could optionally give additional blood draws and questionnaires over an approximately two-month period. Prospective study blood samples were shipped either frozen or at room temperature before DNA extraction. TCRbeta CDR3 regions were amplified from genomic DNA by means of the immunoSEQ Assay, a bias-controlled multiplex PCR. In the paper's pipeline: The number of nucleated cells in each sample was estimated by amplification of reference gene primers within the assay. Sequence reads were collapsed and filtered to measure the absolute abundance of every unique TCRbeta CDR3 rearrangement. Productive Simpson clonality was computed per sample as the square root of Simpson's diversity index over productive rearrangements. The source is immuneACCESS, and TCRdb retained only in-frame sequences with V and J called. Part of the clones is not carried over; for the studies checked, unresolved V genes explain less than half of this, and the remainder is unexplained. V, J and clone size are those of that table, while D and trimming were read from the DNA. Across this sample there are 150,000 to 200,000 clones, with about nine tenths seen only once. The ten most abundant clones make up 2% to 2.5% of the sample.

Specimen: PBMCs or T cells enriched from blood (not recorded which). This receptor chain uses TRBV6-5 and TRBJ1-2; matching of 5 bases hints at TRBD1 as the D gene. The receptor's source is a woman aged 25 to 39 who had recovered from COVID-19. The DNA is TGTGCCAACCACAGGAATCAGGGCTACACCTTC. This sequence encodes CANHRNQGYTF.